This T cell receptor beta chain stems from a study of beta chain features in type 1 diabetes. Whole-study findings and limits: Diminished insertions and augmented deletions at VDJ junctions characterized type 1 diabetes patients. Moderately but significantly shorter TCRB CDR3s were found in Type 1 diabetes patients in all four CD4+ subsets.

TCRB transcripts that were expressed got sequenced, as all of the isolated RNA had been reverse transcribed. Sequenced by immunoSEQ multiplex PCR; TCRdb stores in-frame clones only, minus some. The data contain 640,000 or so clones, around 15% of them singletons. This clone was observed a handful of times. Its cognate antigen is unknown. This TCR derives from a man younger than 35 with type 1 diabetes. What was sequenced was naive CD4+ T cells from blood.

CDR3 DNA: TGTGCCAGCAGCCAAGGGACAGCTAACTATGGCTACACCTTC. Its translation: CASSQGTANYGYTF. The chain carries TRBV7-2 and TRBJ1-2; 7 bases align to TRBD1. Germline assignment: CDR1 SGHTA and CDR2 FQGNSA. Germline trimming cut 5 bases from V and 0 bases from J; bases unmatched to any gene: 3. The CDR3 length is 14 residues.